Following are 14 T cell receptor beta chains from one sample sequenced in a study of human T cells and chemical hapten exposure. One entry per CDR3 protein, called by TCRdb with MiXCR from the RACE reads. Here the sample spans around 44,000 distinct CDR3 sequences, 4% being singletons. Time point given: patch test 1, 2 weeks after DPC sensitization. Treatment in this sample: therapeutic diphenylcyclopropenone sensitization with weekly scalp DPC. The starting material, unfractionated whole blood, was used for total RNA extraction. The material sequenced was whole blood, taken in connection with sensitization to the hapten diphenylcyclopropenone (DPC). The receptors stem from a man aged 50 to 60 with alopecia areata. Some clones in this sample may be carry-over from other donors' samples.

CDR3 nucleotides: TGTGCCAGCACTCCCCGGGGTGTGGAGACCCAGTACTTC. Translating gives CASTPRGVETQYF. The chain is built from TRBV7-9 and TRBJ2-5; possible D gene TRBD2, 5 bases. CDR1 and CDR2 (germline): SEHNR, FQNEAQ (reference sequence). The V end was cut by 7 bases, the J end by 5 bases, with 14 bases between. This CDR3 region has 13 residues.

To note about this clonotype: At one end, the junction sequence differs from germline, possibly due to a read error. This rearrangement joins TRBV27 to TRBJ1-1; possible D gene TRBD1, 6 bases. Germline V gene data show CDR1 as MNHEY and CDR2 as SMNVEV (reference sequence). CDR3 length equals 15 residues. In nucleotides, the CDR3 is TGTGCCAGCAGTCCACAGGGAGGGGGAAACACTGAAACTTTCTTT. This translates into CASSPQGGGNTETFF.

The chain employs TRBV5-4 and TRBJ2-5; 10 nucleotides agree with TRBD2. CDR1 SGHNT and CDR2 YYREEE come from the germline V gene (reference sequence). The J segment lost 1 base and the V segment lost 3 bases, leaving 15 bases of the junction unmatched. This CDR3 comprises 19 residues. Here the CDR3 reads CASSSLITLAGGTQETQYF. The CDR3 DNA is TGTGCCAGCAGCTCATTAATAACTTTAGCGGGAGGAACCCAAGAGACCCAGTACTTC.

In its sample, this clonotype was seen many times. The CDR3 DNA follows: TGTGCCAGCAGCCCTACGGACGGAGTTGAGACCCAGTACTTC. This translates into CASSPTDGVETQYF. This rearrangement joins TRBV5-4 to TRBJ2-5; no clear D. The germline V gene has CDR1 SGHNT and CDR2 YYREEE (reference sequence). CDR3 size: 14 residues. Trimming took off 4 bases at V and 5 bases at J, with 15 bases between the two ends.

This clonotype was seen a handful of times. In DNA, the CDR3 is TGCAGTGTCCCGGGACAGGGGGCCTACGAGCAGTACTTC. Translating gives CSVPGQGAYEQYF. The chain has TRBV20-1 and TRBJ2-7; 11 bases agree with TRBD1. There are 13 residues in the CDR3. Trimming took 7 bases from V and 2 from J; bases not matched to a gene: 4. The germline V gene has CDR1 DFQATT and CDR2 SNEGSKA (reference sequence).

This clonotype occurred many times. The V call is TRBV6-1, the J call TRBJ2-7; 12 bases fit TRBD1. J lost 7 bases, V lost 4 bases, and 11 bases had no gene match. The CDR3 spans 16 residues. Germline V gives CDR1 MNHNS, CDR2 SASEGT. CDR3 region: CASSGLPGQGAREQYF. The CDR3 region has the DNA TGTGCCAGCAGTGGATTACCGGGACAGGGGGCTCGGGAGCAGTACTTC.

This clonotype was counted ten times or more. V is TRBV2 and J is TRBJ1-2, with D hard to call. Germline V gene sequence: CDR1 SNHLY, CDR2 FYNNEI. This CDR3 spans 14 amino acids. The V and J ends lost 6 bases and 2 bases respectively, with 13 bases between them. The CDR3 coding sequence is TGTGCCAGCAGGTCTGACACGACCAACTATGGCTACACCTTC. It encodes CASRSDTTNYGYTF. The variable domain in full, completed from reference TRBV2 and TRBJ1-2, reads EPEVTQTPSHQVTQMGQEVILRCVPISNHLYFYWYRQILGQKVEFLVSFYNNEISEKSEIFDDQFSVERPDGSNFTLKIRSTKLEDSAMYFCASRSDTTNYGYTFGSGTRLTVV.

At least ten counts were recorded for this clonotype. Here the CDR3 reads CASSPTGIGPYNEQFF. Here the CDR3 DNA reads TGTGCCAGCAGTCCCACAGGGATAGGACCCTACAATGAGCAGTTCTTC. This chain uses TRBV12-3 or TRBV12-4 with TRBJ2-1, with TRBD1 as a possible D gene (6 bases). Trimming stripped 5 bases from V and 2 bases from J, with 16 bases between. This CDR3 has 16 residues.

Points on this clonotype: A much larger clone sits a single nucleotide away, making a read error possible. This chain joins TRBV2 and TRBJ2-1; D gene uncertain. The V gene's germline CDR1 is SNHLY and CDR2 FYNNEI. CDR3 length: 13 residues. The germline V and J ends were trimmed by 7 bases and 8 bases, with 15 bases remaining between them. CDR3 coding DNA: TGTGCCAGCATGATTTTCTTGAGCTATGAGCAGTTCTTC. Its protein product is CASMIFLSYEQFF.

This clonotype was recorded at least ten times. The V call is TRBV7-2, the J call TRBJ2-7, with 12 positions matching TRBD2. CDR1 and CDR2 (germline): SGHTA, FQGNSA. With 5 bases clipped from V and 7 bases from J, the junction kept 15 bases outside the gene matches. The CDR3 totals 17 residues. The CDR3 sequence: CASSLSTSGGHVGEQYF. The CDR3 coding sequence is TGTGCCAGCAGCCTTAGCACTAGCGGGGGGCATGTGGGTGAGCAGTACTTC.

J is TRBJ1-1 and V is TRBV6-2 or TRBV6-3; D is unclear. Germline V lookup: CDR1 MNHEY, CDR2 SVGEGT. The CDR3 spans 13 residues. V dropped 10 bases and J dropped 4 bases, with 16 bases sitting between them. In DNA, the CDR3 is TGTGCCACATACGGAGGGAGCGGCACTGAAGCTTTCTTT. Translation: CATYGGSGTEAFF.

Many counts were recorded for this clonotype. V usage is TRBV7-9 and J usage is TRBJ2-3; D remains unclear. The V gene's germline CDR1 is SEHNR and CDR2 FQNEAQ (reference sequence). V gave up 10 bases and J gave up 0 bases, with 5 bases separating them. CDR3 length: 11 residues. CDR3 amino acids: CAIPSTDTQYF. The CDR3 DNA follows: TGTGCCATTCCTAGCACAGATACGCAGTATTTT.

Ten or more counts support this clonotype. V gene TRBV29-1 combines with J gene TRBJ2-1; 9 nucleotides line up with TRBD2. Germline V CDR1 and CDR2: SQVTM, ANQGSEA. J gave up 7 bases and V 1 base, and 2 bases lay outside the gene matches. The CDR3 length is 13 residues. The CDR3 protein is CSVEVTSGNEQFF. The CDR3 nucleotides are TGCAGCGTTGAAGTGACTAGCGGAAATGAGCAGTTCTTC.

This clonotype was found many times. V and J are TRBV7-2 and TRBJ1-5; a possible D gene is TRBD1 (5 bases). CDR3 length: 14 amino acids. V lost 3 bases and J 4 bases, leaving 10 bases between the germline ends. Germline loops: CDR1 SGHTA, CDR2 FQGNSA. This CDR3 reads CASSLGGVNQPQHF. CDR3 in DNA: TGTGCCAGCAGCTTGGGAGGGGTGAATCAGCCCCAGCATTTT.